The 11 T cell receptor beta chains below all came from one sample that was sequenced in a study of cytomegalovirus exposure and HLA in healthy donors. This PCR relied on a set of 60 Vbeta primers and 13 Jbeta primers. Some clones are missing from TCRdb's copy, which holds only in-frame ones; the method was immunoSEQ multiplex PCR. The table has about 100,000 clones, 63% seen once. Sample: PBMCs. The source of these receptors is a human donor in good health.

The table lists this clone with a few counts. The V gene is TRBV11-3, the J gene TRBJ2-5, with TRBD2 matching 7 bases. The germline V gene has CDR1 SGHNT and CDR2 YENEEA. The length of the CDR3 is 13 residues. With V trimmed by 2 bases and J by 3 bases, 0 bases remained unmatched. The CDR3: CASSLSGEETQYF. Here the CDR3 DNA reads TGTGCCAGCAGCTTAAGCGGGGAAGAGACCCAGTACTTC.

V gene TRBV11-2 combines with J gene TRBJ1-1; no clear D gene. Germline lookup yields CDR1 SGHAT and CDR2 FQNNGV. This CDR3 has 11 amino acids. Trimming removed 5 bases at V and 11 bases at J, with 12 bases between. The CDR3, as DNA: TGTGCCAGCAGCCCGCTGGTTCGGGCTTTCTTT. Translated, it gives CASSPLVRAFF.

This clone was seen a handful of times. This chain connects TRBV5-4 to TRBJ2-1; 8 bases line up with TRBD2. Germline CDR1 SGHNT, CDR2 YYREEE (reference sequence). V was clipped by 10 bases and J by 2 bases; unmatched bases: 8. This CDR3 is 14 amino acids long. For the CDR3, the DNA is TGTGCCGCTAGGGCGGGAGGTACCTACAATGAGCAGTTCTTC. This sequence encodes CAARAGGTYNEQFF.

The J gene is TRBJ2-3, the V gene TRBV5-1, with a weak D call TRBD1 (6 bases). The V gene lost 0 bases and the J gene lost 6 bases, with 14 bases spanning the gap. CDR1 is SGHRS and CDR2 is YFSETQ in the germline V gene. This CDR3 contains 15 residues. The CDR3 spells CASSLAVVQGDTQYF. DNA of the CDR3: TGCGCCAGCAGCTTGGCGGTGGTCCAGGGGGATACGCAGTATTTT.

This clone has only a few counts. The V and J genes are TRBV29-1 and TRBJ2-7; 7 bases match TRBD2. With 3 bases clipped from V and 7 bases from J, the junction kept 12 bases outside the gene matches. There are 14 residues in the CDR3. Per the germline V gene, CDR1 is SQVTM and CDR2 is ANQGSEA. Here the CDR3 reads CSVDLLSGGGEQYF. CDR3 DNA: TGCAGCGTTGATCTTTTATCGGGGGGTGGGGAGCAGTACTTC.

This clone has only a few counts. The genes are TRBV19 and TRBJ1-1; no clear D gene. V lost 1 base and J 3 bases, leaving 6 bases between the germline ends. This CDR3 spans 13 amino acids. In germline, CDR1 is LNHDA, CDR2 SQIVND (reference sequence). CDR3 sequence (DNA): TGTGCCAGTAGTATAGTTCAGTACACTGAAGCTTTCTTT. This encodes CASSIVQYTEAFF.

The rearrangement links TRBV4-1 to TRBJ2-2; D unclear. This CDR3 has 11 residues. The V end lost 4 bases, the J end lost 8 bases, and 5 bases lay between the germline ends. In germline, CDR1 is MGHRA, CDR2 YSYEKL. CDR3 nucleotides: TGCGCCAGCAGCCTGACTGGGGAGCTGTTTTTT. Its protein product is CASSLTGELFF.

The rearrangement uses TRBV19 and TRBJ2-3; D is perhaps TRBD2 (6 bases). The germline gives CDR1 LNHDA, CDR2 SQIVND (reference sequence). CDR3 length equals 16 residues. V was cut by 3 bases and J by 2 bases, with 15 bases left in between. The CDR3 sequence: CASSMGMGGPTDTQYF. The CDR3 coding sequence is TGTGCCAGTAGTATGGGGATGGGAGGCCCCACAGATACGCAGTATTTT.

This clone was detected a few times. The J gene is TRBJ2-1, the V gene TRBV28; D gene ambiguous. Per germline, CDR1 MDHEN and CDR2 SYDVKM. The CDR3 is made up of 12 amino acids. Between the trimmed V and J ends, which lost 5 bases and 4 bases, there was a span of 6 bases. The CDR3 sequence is CASSTEYNEQFF. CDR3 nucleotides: TGTGCCAGCAGTACTGAATACAATGAGCAGTTCTTC.

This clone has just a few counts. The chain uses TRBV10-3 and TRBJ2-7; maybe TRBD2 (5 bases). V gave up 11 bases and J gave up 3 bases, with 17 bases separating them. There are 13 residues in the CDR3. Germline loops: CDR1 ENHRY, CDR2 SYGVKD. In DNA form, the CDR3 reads TGTGCCGCCGGAAGGAGCGGCATCTACGAGCAGTACTTC. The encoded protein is CAAGRSGIYEQYF.

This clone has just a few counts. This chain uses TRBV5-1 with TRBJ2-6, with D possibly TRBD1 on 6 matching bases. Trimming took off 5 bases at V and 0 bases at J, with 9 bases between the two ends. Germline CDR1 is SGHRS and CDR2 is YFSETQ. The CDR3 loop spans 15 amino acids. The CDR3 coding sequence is TGCGCCAGCAGACGACAGGTCTCTGGGGCCAACGTCCTGACTTTC. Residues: CASRRQVSGANVLTF.